This T cell receptor beta chain was found in a study of blood T cell repertoires in COVID-19. About the research overall: T cells, B-cell-depleted T cells, or PBMCs provided the cDNA or gDNA that served as material.

Per germline, CDR1 LGHNA and CDR2 YSLEER. Trimming left V 5 bases short and J 6 bases short, with 13 bases between. This CDR3 is 13 amino acids long. TCRdb's copy holds only in-frame clones and misses some; the assay was immunoSEQ multiplex PCR. The top ten hold 5.5% to 7.5% of the sample, which has 150,000 or so clones, 80% to 85% seen once. Each participant's cohort was designated according to participant-reported clinical history. This clone appeared a single time. The rearrangement uses TRBV4-3 and TRBJ1-1; D ambiguous. This sequence was found in a woman between 45 and 60 years old who had been exposed to COVID-19. Input material: PBMCs or T cells enriched from blood (not recorded which). In DNA form, the CDR3 reads TGCGCCAGCAGCGACTTTTGGTTCTCTGAAGCTTTCTTT. It specifies CASSDFWFSEAFF.